One sample yielded the 17 T cell receptor beta chains listed below, sequenced in a study of cytomegalovirus exposure and HLA in healthy donors. Primers for the PCR totalled 60 Vbeta and 13 Jbeta. Profiled with immunoSEQ multiplex PCR; TCRdb holds only in-frame clones, not every one. This table holds roughly 200,000 clones, around 81% found once. Sequencing used PBMCs. Receptors originate from a man in his thirties or forties in good health and CMV-seronegative.

This chain uses TRBV28 with TRBJ2-7; 14 bases map to TRBD2. After removal of 5 bases from V and 6 bases from J, the junction contained 6 bases not matched to a gene. The CDR3 contains 15 residues. Germline CDR1 is MDHEN and CDR2 is SYDVKM. Here the CDR3 DNA reads TGTGCCAGCAGTCAGACTAGCGGGAGGGCGAGCGAGCAGTACTTC. Amino acids: CASSQTSGRASEQYF.

In this sample, this clone turned up a few times. J is TRBJ2-3 and V is TRBV19, with D maybe TRBD2 (6 bases). Trimming took 4 bases from V and 4 from J, leaving 18 bases between them. Germline assignment: CDR1 LNHDA and CDR2 SQIVND (reference sequence). CDR3 length: 16 amino acids. The CDR3 loop is CASSNVRGSRADTQYF. The DNA of the CDR3 is TGTGCCAGTAGTAATGTGCGGGGCAGCAGGGCAGATACGCAGTATTTT.

This chain uses TRBV5-1 with TRBJ2-1; TRBD2 aligns across 8 bases. This CDR3 comprises 15 residues. J gave up 3 bases and V 0 bases, and 2 bases lay outside the gene matches. Germline values: CDR1 SGHRS, CDR2 YFSETQ. CDR3: CASSLGSGVYNEQFF. The CDR3 DNA reads TGCGCCAGCAGCTTGGGTAGCGGGGTCTACAATGAGCAGTTCTTC.

This chain links TRBV5-1 with TRBJ1-1; 8 nucleotides align to TRBD1. With 2 bases clipped from V and 0 bases from J, the junction kept 6 bases outside the gene matches. Germline assignment: CDR1 SGHRS and CDR2 YFSETQ. This CDR3 region has 16 residues. The CDR3 spells CASSLSEQGVNTEAFF. The CDR3 DNA sequence: TGCGCCAGCAGCTTATCCGAACAGGGGGTGAACACTGAAGCTTTCTTT.

For this clone: This sample includes further DNA sequences coding for the same CDR3. The chain joins TRBV2 to TRBJ2-3; D gene ambiguous. Trimming removed 4 bases from V and 0 bases from J, with 11 bases in between. This CDR3 region has 15 residues. CDR1 and CDR2 from the germline V gene are SNHLY and FYNNEI. CDR3 sequence reads: CASSVETTSTDTQYF. The CDR3 DNA follows: TGTGCCAGCAGTGTGGAAACTACAAGCACAGATACGCAGTATTTT.

This chain links TRBV29-1 with TRBJ2-3, with 8 bases identical to TRBD1. J gave up 8 bases and V 5 bases, and 9 bases lay outside the gene matches. Per the germline V gene, CDR1 is SQVTM and CDR2 is ANQGSEA. This CDR3 is 13 amino acids long. The CDR3 spells CSVLQGAMGTQYF. CDR3 sequence (DNA): TGCAGCGTTTTGCAGGGGGCCATGGGTACGCAGTATTTT.

This chain uses TRBV9 with TRBJ2-1; 10 bases fit TRBD2. Germline trimming cut 0 bases from V and 0 bases from J; bases unmatched to any gene: 9. From germline, CDR1 is SGDLS and CDR2 YYNGEE. The CDR3 is made up of 19 amino acids. The CDR3 sequence: CASSVASGLASNSYNEQFF. The CDR3 DNA is TGTGCCAGCAGCGTAGCTTCGGGACTAGCGTCAAACTCCTACAATGAGCAGTTCTTC.

The rearrangement joins TRBV11-2 to TRBJ2-3; 7 bases are a match to TRBD1. The CDR3 runs 16 residues. V was pared by 2 bases and J by 1 base, with 6 bases of the junction left unmatched. Germline V gives CDR1 SGHAT, CDR2 FQNNGV. CDR3 protein: CASSLRPGQGTDTQYF. The CDR3 bases are TGTGCCAGCAGCTTACGGCCCGGACAGGGCACAGATACGCAGTATTTT.

The chain combines TRBV7-9 with TRBJ2-1; maybe TRBD1 (6 bases). V lost 4 bases and J 0 bases, leaving 10 bases between the germline ends. The CDR3 covers 15 residues. The germline V gene encodes CDR1 SEHNR and CDR2 FQNEAQ (reference sequence). The CDR3 region has the DNA TGTGCCAGCAGCTCTACAGGGAGCTCCTACAATGAGCAGTTCTTC. As protein: CASSSTGSSYNEQFF.

The rearrangement uses TRBV19 and TRBJ1-6; the match to TRBD1 covers 9 bases. Germline trimming cut 5 bases from V and 7 bases from J; bases unmatched to any gene: 12. The V gene's germline CDR1 is LNHDA and CDR2 SQIVND (reference sequence). This CDR3 region has 17 residues. The CDR3 is CASSFNTGTGRNSPLHF. The CDR3 region has the DNA TGTGCCAGTAGTTTCAATACCGGGACAGGGCGAAATTCACCCCTCCACTTT.

The chain carries TRBV15 and TRBJ1-2; TRBD1 might be the D (6 bases). V was cut by 5 bases and J by 8 bases, with 15 bases left in between. Germline values: CDR1 LNHNV, CDR2 YYDKDF (reference sequence). The CDR3 totals 13 residues. This chain's CDR3 is CATSGNREGGYTF. DNA of the CDR3: TGTGCCACCAGCGGAAACAGGGAGGGCGGCTACACCTTC. Full variable domain (outside the CDR3, taken from reference TRBV15 and TRBJ1-2): DAMVIQNPRYQVTQFGKPVTLSCSQTLNHNVMYWYQQKSSQAPKLLFHYYDKDFNNEADTPDNFQSRRPNTSFCFLDIRSPGLGDTAMYLCATSGNREGGYTFGSGTRLTVV.

The chain employs TRBV5-1 and TRBJ1-4, with 7 bases matching TRBD1. CDR1 is SGHRS, CDR2 YFSETQ, per germline. After removal of 4 bases from V and 7 bases from J, the junction contained 7 bases not matched to a gene. This CDR3 is 14 amino acids long. The CDR3 reads CASSTGTAGEKLFF. The DNA for the CDR3 is TGCGCCAGCAGCACAGGGACAGCAGGTGAAAAACTGTTTTTT. The whole variable domain, remainder taken from reference TRBV5-1 and TRBJ1-4, is KAGVTQTPRYLIKTRGQQVTLSCSPISGHRSVSWYQQTPGQGLQFLFEYFSETQRNKGNFPGRFSGRQFSNSRSEMNVSTLELGDSALYLCASSTGTAGEKLFFGSGTQLSVL.

This sequence joins TRBV25-1 and TRBJ2-2; D call uncertain. Trimming removed 5 bases at V and 9 bases at J, with 7 bases between. Germline V CDR1 and CDR2: MGHDK, SYGVNS. The CDR3 sequence is 11 residues long. The CDR3 DNA sequence: TGTGCCAGCAGTCTTTACTGGGAGCTGTTTTTT. It codes for CASSLYWELFF.

In DNA, the CDR3 is TGTGCCAGCAGGGCCAACATAGCCTCACCCCTCCACTTT. Translating gives CASRANIASPLHF. V usage is TRBV2 and J usage is TRBJ1-6; no clear D. Germline V lookup: CDR1 SNHLY, CDR2 FYNNEI. Between the trimmed V and J ends, which lost 6 bases and 10 bases, there was a span of 13 bases. The CDR3 consists of 13 residues.

This clone has just a few counts. The rearrangement links TRBV5-1 to TRBJ2-5; 10 nucleotides align to TRBD2. The tail of the sequence fits TRBJ2-7 better, so the J call may be wrong. CDR3 size: 16 residues. Germline CDR1 and CDR2: SGHRS and YFSETQ. The CDR3 protein is CASSLGPSGSSYEQYF. In nucleotides, the CDR3 is TGCGCCAGCAGCTTGGGGCCTAGCGGGAGCTCCTACGAGCAGTACTTC.

This clone has just a few counts. The junction departs from germline at one end; a sequencing error may be responsible. The chain has TRBV30 and TRBJ1-2, with no clear D. The CDR3 runs 11 residues. Germline V gene lookup returns CDR1 GTSNPN and CDR2 SVGIG (reference sequence). In DNA, the CDR3 is TGTGCCTGGAGTGTACTTGAAGATCGCCTCTTC. Amino acid sequence: CAWSVLEDRLF.

The chain recombines TRBV5-1 with TRBJ2-1, with 13 bases identical to TRBD2. CDR3 length: 16 amino acids. The germline V gene has CDR1 SGHRS and CDR2 YFSETQ. V lost 5 bases to trimming and J lost 5 bases; unmatched junction nucleotides: 7. The CDR3 loop is CASRILAGGPNNEQFF. CDR3 DNA: TGCGCCAGCAGGATACTAGCGGGAGGGCCAAACAATGAGCAGTTCTTC.